This TCR beta chain was documented in a study of blood T cell repertoires in COVID-19. This clone was observed a handful of times. With 5 bases clipped from V and 5 bases from J, the junction kept 12 bases outside the gene matches. The CDR3 consists of 16 residues. CDR1 MDHEN and CDR2 SYDVKM come from the germline V gene. Using immunoSEQ multiplex PCR, the repertoire was profiled, and TCRdb retains in-frame clones only, with some absent. The table has just over 300,000 clones, over 80% seen once. The genes are TRBV28 and TRBJ2-7; TRBD2 agrees at 10 bases. The sample taken for sequencing was PBMCs or T cells enriched from blood (not recorded which). The sequence was obtained from a woman under 30 who had recovered from COVID-19. The CDR3 loop is CASSSTGTSDINEQYF. The CDR3 bases are TGTGCCAGCAGTAGTACCGGGACTAGCGATATCAACGAGCAGTACTTC.